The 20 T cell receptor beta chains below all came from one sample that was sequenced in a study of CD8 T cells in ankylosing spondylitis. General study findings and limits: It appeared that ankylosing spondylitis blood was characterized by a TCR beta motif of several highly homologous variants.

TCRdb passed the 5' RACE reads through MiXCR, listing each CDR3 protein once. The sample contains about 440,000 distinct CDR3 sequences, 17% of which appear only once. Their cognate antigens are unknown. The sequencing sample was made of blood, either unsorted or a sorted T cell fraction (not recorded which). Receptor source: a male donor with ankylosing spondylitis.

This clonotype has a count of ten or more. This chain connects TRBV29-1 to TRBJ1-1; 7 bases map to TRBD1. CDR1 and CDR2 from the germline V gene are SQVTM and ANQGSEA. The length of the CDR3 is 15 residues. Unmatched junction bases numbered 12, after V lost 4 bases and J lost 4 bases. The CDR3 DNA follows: TGCAGCGTTGCCAACAGGGGTAGTCATGTCACTGAAGCTTTCTTT. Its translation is CSVANRGSHVTEAFF.

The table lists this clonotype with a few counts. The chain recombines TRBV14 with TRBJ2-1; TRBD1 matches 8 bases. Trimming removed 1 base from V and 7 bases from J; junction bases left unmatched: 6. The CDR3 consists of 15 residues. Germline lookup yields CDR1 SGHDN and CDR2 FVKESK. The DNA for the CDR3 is TGTGCCAGCAGCCAAGCAGGGGGCGCATGGAATGAGCAGTTCTTC. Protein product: CASSQAGGAWNEQFF.

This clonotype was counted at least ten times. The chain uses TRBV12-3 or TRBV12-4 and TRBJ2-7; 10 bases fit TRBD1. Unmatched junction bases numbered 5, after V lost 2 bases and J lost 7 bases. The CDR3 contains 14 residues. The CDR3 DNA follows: TGTGCCAGCAGTTTAAGAGACAGGGGGCGTGAGCAGTACTTC. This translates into CASSLRDRGREQYF.

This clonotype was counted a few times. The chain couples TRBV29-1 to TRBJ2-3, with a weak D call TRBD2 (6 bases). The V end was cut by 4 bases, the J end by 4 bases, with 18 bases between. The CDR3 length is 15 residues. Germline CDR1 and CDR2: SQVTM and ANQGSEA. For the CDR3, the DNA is TGCAGCGTTGTCGGCCTAGCGATCGGGCCAGATACGCAGTATTTT. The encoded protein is CSVVGLAIGPDTQYF.

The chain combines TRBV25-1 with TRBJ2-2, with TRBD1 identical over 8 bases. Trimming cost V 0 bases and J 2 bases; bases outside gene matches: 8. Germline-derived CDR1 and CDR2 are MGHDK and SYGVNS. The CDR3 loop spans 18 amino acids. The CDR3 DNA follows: TGTGCCAGCAGTGAATATCCCGGGACAGGCAGTAACACCGGGGAGCTGTTTTTT. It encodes CASSEYPGTGSNTGELFF.

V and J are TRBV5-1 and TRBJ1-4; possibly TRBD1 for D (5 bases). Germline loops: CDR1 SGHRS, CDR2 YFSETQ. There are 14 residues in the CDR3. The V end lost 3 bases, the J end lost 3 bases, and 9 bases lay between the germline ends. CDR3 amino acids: CASSSQGPNEKLFF. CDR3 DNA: TGCGCCAGCAGCTCGCAGGGTCCTAATGAAAAACTGTTTTTT.

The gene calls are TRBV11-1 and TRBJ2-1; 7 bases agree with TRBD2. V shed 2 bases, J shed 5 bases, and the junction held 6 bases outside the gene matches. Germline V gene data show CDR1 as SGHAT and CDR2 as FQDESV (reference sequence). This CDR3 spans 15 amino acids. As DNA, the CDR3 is TGTGCCAGCAGCTTACGGCTAGCGGCTAACAATGAGCAGTTCTTC. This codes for CASSLRLAANNEQFF.

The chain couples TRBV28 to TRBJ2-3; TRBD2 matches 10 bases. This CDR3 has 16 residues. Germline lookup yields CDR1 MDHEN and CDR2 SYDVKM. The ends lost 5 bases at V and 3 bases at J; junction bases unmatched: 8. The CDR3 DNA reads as TGTGCCAGCAGTCTCCAGCGGGGGGGCCGAACAGATACGCAGTATTTT. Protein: CASSLQRGGRTDTQYF.

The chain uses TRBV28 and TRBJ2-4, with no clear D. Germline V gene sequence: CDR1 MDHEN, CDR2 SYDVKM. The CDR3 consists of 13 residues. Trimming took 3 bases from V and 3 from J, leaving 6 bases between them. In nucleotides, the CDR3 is TGTGCCAGCAGTTTTAAGAACAAAAACATTCAGTACTTC. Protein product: CASSFKNKNIQYF.

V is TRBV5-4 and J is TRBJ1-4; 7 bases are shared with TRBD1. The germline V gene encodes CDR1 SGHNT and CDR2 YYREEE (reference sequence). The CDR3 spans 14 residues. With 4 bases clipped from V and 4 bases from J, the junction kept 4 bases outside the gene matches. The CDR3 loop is CASSRQGLNEKLFF. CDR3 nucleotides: TGTGCCAGCAGCCGACAGGGCCTTAATGAAAAACTGTTTTTT.

The CDR3, as DNA: TGCGCCAGCAGCTTGGTCTCAGGAATTAGGAACACTGAAGCTTTCTTT. It specifies CASSLVSGIRNTEAFF. The rearrangement links TRBV5-1 to TRBJ1-1; D not certain. The CDR3 extends over 16 amino acids. Germline V gives CDR1 SGHRS, CDR2 YFSETQ. The V gene lost 0 bases and the J gene lost 1 base, with 13 bases spanning the gap.

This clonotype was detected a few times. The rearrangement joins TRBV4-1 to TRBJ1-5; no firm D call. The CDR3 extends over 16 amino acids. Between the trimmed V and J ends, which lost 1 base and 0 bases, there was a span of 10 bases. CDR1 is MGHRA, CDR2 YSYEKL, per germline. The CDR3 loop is CASSQAGLYSNQPQHF. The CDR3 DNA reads TGCGCCAGCAGCCAAGCGGGTCTATATAGCAATCAGCCCCAGCATTTT.

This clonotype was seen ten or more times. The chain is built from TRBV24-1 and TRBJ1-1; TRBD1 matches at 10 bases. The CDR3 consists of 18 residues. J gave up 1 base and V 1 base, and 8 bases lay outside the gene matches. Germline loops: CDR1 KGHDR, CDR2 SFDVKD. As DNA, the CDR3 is TGTGCCACCAGTGATTTAGGGACAGGGGAGTACAGGAACACTGAAGCTTTCTTT. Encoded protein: CATSDLGTGEYRNTEAFF.

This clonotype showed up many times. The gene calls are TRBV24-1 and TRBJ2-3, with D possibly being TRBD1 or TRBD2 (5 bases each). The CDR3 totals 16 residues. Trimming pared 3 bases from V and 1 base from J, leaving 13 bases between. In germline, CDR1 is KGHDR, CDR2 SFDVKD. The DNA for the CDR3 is TGTGCCACCAGTGATGCCCAGGGAGTTGGCACAGATACGCAGTATTTT. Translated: CATSDAQGVGTDTQYF.

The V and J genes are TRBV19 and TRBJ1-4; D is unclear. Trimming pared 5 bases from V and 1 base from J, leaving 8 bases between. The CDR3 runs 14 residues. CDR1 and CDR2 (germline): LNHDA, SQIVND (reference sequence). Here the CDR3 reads CASSDYRTNEKLFF. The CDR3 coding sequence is TGTGCCAGTAGTGATTACAGAACTAATGAAAAACTGTTTTTT.

The CDR3 sequence: CASSLTGQLTEAFF. As DNA, the CDR3 is TGTGCCAGCAGCTTAACGGGACAGCTCACTGAAGCTTTCTTT. The chain carries TRBV7-2 and TRBJ1-1; TRBD1 agrees at 7 bases. V lost 2 bases to trimming and J lost 4 bases; unmatched junction nucleotides: 4. This CDR3 is built from 14 residues. Looked up from germline, CDR1 is SGHTA and CDR2 is FQGNSA.

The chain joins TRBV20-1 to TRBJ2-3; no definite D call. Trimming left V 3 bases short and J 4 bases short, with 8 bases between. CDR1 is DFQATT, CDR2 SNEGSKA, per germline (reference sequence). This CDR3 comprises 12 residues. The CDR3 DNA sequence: TGCAGTGCTAGGGTGGGATCAGATACGCAGTATTTT. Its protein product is CSARVGSDTQYF.

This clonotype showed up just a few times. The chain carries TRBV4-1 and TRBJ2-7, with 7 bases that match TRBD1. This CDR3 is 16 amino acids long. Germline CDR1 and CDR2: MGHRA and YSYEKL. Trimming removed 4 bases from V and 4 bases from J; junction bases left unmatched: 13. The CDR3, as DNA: TGCGCCAGCAGCCTCACGACAGGGCGCAAGGGGTACGAGCAGTACTTC. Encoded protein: CASSLTTGRKGYEQYF.

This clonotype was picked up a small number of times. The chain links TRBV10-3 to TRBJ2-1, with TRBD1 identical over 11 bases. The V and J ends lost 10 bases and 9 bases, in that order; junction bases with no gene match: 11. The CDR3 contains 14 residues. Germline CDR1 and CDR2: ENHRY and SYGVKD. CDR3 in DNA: TGTGCCACCTCCGGGACAGGGGGAGAGGGTGAGCAGTTCTTC. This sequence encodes CATSGTGGEGEQFF.

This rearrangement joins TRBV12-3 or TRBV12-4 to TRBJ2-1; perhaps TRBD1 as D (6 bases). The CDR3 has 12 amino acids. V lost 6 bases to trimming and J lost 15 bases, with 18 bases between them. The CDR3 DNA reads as TGTGCCAGCAGCCATCTCACAGGGTGGCGGTTCTTC. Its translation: CASSHLTGWRFF.